Given below is one TCR beta chain in context. The target antigen is unknown. This sample stems from a study of cytomegalovirus exposure and HLA in healthy donors. Study-wide results and caveats: Published work reported that the classifier diagnosed cytomegalovirus status with high specificity and sensitivity. Roughly uniform depth of sequencing across donors was assumed in presence/absence analyses. TCR beta V segments were, for the most part, productive about 90% or about 30% of the time in an earlier analysis.

Nominally healthy donors were sampled, though unrecorded immune exposures were likely. The PCR had 60 Vbeta and 13 Jbeta primers. TCRdb's table, derived via immunoSEQ multiplex PCR, lists solely in-frame clones and lacks some. The sample has some 180,000 clones; around 80% are singletons. This CDR3 has 15 amino acids. V lost 1 base and J lost 2; bases outside the gene matches: 4. Germline loops: CDR1 KGHSH, CDR2 LQKENI. This sequence was found in a girl aged 2-10 years in good health and CMV-seropositive. The specimen sequenced was PBMCs. This chain links TRBV18 with TRBJ1-1, with 7 positions matching TRBD1. The chain's CDR3 is CASSPRTGVNTEAFF. The CDR3 nucleotides read TGTGCCAGCTCACCACGGACAGGAGTTAACACTGAAGCTTTCTTT.